This entry describes one T cell receptor (beta chain). This record comes from a study of blood T cell repertoires in COVID-19. About the research overall: Sample material is recorded as cDNA or gDNA derived from T cells, B-cell-depleted T cells, or PBMCs.

TCRdb's table, derived via immunoSEQ multiplex PCR, lists solely in-frame clones and lacks some. The top ten hold 7% to 9% of the sample, which has more than 200,000 clones, around 86% seen once. The CDR3 has 13 residues. Germline CDR1 and CDR2: SGHAT and FQNNGV. Trimming pared 5 bases from V and 3 bases from J, leaving 10 bases between. This TCR was recovered from a young man in a cohort exposed to, infected with or recovered from COVID-19 (not recorded which). The rearrangement links TRBV11-2 to TRBJ1-1, with D tentatively TRBD1 (6 bases). The sequencing input was PBMCs or T cells enriched from blood (not recorded which). CDR3 region: CASSLQGYTEAFF. The CDR3 coding sequence is TGTGCCAGCAGCCTACAGGGTTACACTGAAGCTTTCTTT.